A single count supports the clone carrying this T cell receptor beta chain. The record originates from a study of blood T cell repertoires in COVID-19. Overall study: The United States, Italy and Spain provided the acute and convalescent COVID-19 samples. In each case, the material was cDNA or gDNA derived from T cells, B-cell-depleted T cells, or PBMCs.

Original data processing: Amplification with reference gene primers provided the estimates of nucleated cell counts. Some clones are missing from TCRdb's copy, which holds only in-frame ones; the method was immunoSEQ multiplex PCR. The V and J calls and clone size were taken over from that table, and D and trimming were inferred from the DNA. The sample holds 130,000 to 150,000 clones, roughly 79% seen once. J gave up 3 bases and V 4 bases, and 0 bases lay outside the gene matches. Germline CDR1 is LGHDT and CDR2 is YNNKEL (reference sequence). The CDR3 is 15 residues long. The source is a woman aged 55-70 years with acute or convalescent COVID-19. Sequencing was performed on peripheral blood. The V call is TRBV3-1 (or the pseudogene TRBV3-2), the J call TRBJ2-2; 12 bases agree with TRBD2. The CDR3 is CASSRTSGDTGELFF. CDR3 nucleotides: TGTGCCAGCAGCCGGACTAGCGGGGACACCGGGGAGCTGTTTTTT.